Below are 18 T cell receptor beta chains sequenced from a single sample in a study of PD-1 blockade in classical Hodgkin lymphoma. Time point indicated: cycle 4 day 1 (C4D1), after 6 weeks of nivolumab. Patients all relapsed after autologous stem cell transplantation, and there was variation in brentuximab vedotin exposure. TCRdb's copy holds only in-frame clones and misses some; the assay was immunoSEQ multiplex PCR. The profile shows around 53,000 clones, around 76% of them singletons. The sequencing here drew on peripheral blood mononuclear cells (PBMCs), taken before the fourth cycle of nivolumab. The receptors derive from a human donor with classical Hodgkin lymphoma.

This clone was recorded once. The chain employs TRBV7-2 and TRBJ1-2; tentatively, D is TRBD1 (6 bases). CDR3 length: 14 residues. V lost 2 bases, J lost 7 bases, and 14 bases lay in between. Germline V gene data show CDR1 as SGHTA and CDR2 as FQGNSA. The CDR3 nucleotides read TGTGCCAGCAGCTTATCTAACAGGGCGAGTGGCTACACCTTC. Residues: CASSLSNRASGYTF.

The chain carries TRBV27 and TRBJ1-1; D call uncertain. This CDR3 contains 15 residues. Germline V gene sequence: CDR1 MNHEY, CDR2 SMNVEV (reference sequence). V was clipped by 3 bases and J by 4 bases, with 15 bases between them. The CDR3 here is CASSLVTSPFTEAFF. CDR3 in DNA: TGTGCCAGCAGTTTGGTGACTTCTCCTTTCACTGAAGCTTTCTTT.

The chain uses TRBV18 and TRBJ2-5; TRBD2 matches at 11 bases. The V gene's germline CDR1 is KGHSH and CDR2 LQKENI. Trimming took 6 bases from V and 2 from J; bases not matched to a gene: 8. The CDR3 length is 16 residues. CDR3 sequence reads: CASSALIAGGQETQYF. CDR3 bases: TGTGCCAGCTCTGCGTTGATAGCGGGAGGGCAAGAGACCCAGTACTTC.

The chain links TRBV25-1 to TRBJ1-1, with D possibly being TRBD1 (5 bases). Trimming took off 3 bases at V and 1 base at J, with 9 bases between the two ends. The germline V gene has CDR1 MGHDK and CDR2 SYGVNS. The CDR3 length is 14 residues. The CDR3 bases are TGTGCCAGCAGTGAGGCGGGGACGAACACTGAAGCTTTCTTT. It codes for CASSEAGTNTEAFF.

V and J are TRBV9 and TRBJ2-7, with no clear D. Germline loops: CDR1 SGDLS, CDR2 YYNGEE. The CDR3 is 15 amino acids. V dropped 0 bases and J dropped 5 bases, with 15 bases sitting between them. This chain's CDR3 is CASSVEGIGMDEQYF. For the CDR3, the DNA is TGTGCCAGCAGCGTAGAAGGGATTGGTATGGACGAGCAGTACTTC.

The chain couples TRBV21-1 to TRBJ2-1; TRBD2, the table's D call, lacks a check against the DNA. TRBV21-1 is noted as a pseudogene. The CDR3 totals 16 residues. The CDR3 DNA sequence: TGTGCCAGCAGCGAAAAGGGAGCGGGAGGGCCCCGGGAGCAGTTCTTC. Translation gives CASSEKGAGGPREQFF.

The gene calls are TRBV6-6 and TRBJ2-3; maybe TRBD1 (6 bases). The germline V gene has CDR1 MNHNY and CDR2 SVGAGI (reference sequence). This CDR3 contains 14 residues. With 7 bases removed from V and 0 bases from J, the gap between germline ends came to 11 bases. The CDR3 bases are TGTGCCAGCAAGGGGGACATGAGCACAGATACGCAGTATTTT. Amino acids: CASKGDMSTDTQYF.

The chain combines TRBV25-1 with TRBJ2-1; D not resolved. The CDR3 is 11 residues long. Deletions cut 3 bases from V and 4 bases from J, with 1 base between. In germline, CDR1 is MGHDK, CDR2 SYGVNS. This chain's CDR3 is CASSDYNEQFF. CDR3 nucleotides: TGTGCCAGCAGTGATTACAATGAGCAGTTCTTC.

The V call is TRBV7-8, the J call TRBJ1-5; maybe TRBD1 (5 bases). The V gene lost 5 bases and the J gene lost 2 bases, with 16 bases spanning the gap. The CDR3 has 16 amino acids. Germline V lookup: CDR1 SGHVS, CDR2 FQNEAQ. The DNA of the CDR3 is TGTGCCAGCAGCCCGATCAGGGTAAGCGGCAATCAGCCCCAGCATTTT. Translated: CASSPIRVSGNQPQHF.

V and J are TRBV10-3 and TRBJ2-7, with unresolved D. This CDR3 is 13 amino acids long. Per the germline V gene, CDR1 is ENHRY and CDR2 is SYGVKD. Trimming shortened V by 10 bases and J by 3 bases, and 16 bases separated the two germline ends. CDR3: CASTRWASYEQYF. CDR3 in DNA: TGTGCCAGCACTCGATGGGCTAGCTACGAGCAGTACTTC.

The J gene is TRBJ2-2, the V gene TRBV7-2, with D perhaps assigned TRBD1 or TRBD2 (5 bases each). This CDR3 is built from 14 residues. The germline V gene encodes CDR1 SGHTA and CDR2 FQGNSA. Trimming shortened V by 4 bases and J by 7 bases, and 13 bases separated the two germline ends. CDR3 coding DNA: TGTGCCAGCAGCTACGGACTCCAGGGCGGGGAGCTGTTTTTT. It is translated as CASSYGLQGGELFF.

The CDR3 loop reads CASSLENLSYNEQFF. The CDR3 region has the DNA TGTGCCAGCAGTTTAGAGAACCTCTCCTACAATGAGCAGTTCTTC. The genes are TRBV27 and TRBJ2-1; no clear D. The CDR3 runs to 15 residues. CDR1 and CDR2 (germline): MNHEY, SMNVEV (reference sequence). V shed 2 bases and J shed 0 bases, with 8 bases lying between them.

The chain has TRBV5-1 and TRBJ2-2, with a weak D call TRBD2 (6 bases). Germline values: CDR1 SGHRS, CDR2 YFSETQ. V was shortened by 0 bases and J by 5 bases, with 11 bases between the two germline ends. The CDR3 is made up of 15 amino acids. CDR3 in amino acids: CASSLVAGITGELFF. The CDR3 DNA reads TGCGCCAGCAGCTTGGTCGCGGGAATTACCGGGGAGCTGTTTTTT. The variable domain in full, completed from reference TRBV5-1 and TRBJ2-2, reads KAGVTQTPRYLIKTRGQQVTLSCSPISGHRSVSWYQQTPGQGLQFLFEYFSETQRNKGNFPGRFSGRQFSNSRSEMNVSTLELGDSALYLCASSLVAGITGELFFGEGSRLTVL.

The chain joins TRBV7-3 to TRBJ2-3; tentatively, D is TRBD1 or TRBD2 (5 bases each). Trimming shortened V by 3 bases and J by 0 bases, and 16 bases separated the two germline ends. This CDR3 is built from 17 residues. Germline lookup yields CDR1 SGHTA and CDR2 FQGTGA. The CDR3 nucleotides are TGTGCCAGCAGCTTCACCGGGACGCACCAAAGCACAGATACGCAGTATTTT. Protein sequence: CASSFTGTHQSTDTQYF.

The V call is TRBV6-5, the J call TRBJ2-3, with a possible D match to TRBD2 (5 bases). The CDR3 is made up of 14 amino acids. CDR1 and CDR2 from the germline V gene are MNHEY and SVGAGI. Trimming took 8 bases from V and 0 from J, leaving 12 bases between them. CDR3 protein: CASGRGFSTDTQYF. In nucleotides, the CDR3 is TGTGCCAGCGGCCGGGGTTTTAGCACAGATACGCAGTATTTT.

The V gene is TRBV6-5, the J gene TRBJ1-2; 8 bases line up with TRBD1. This CDR3 has 16 residues. Germline V gene sequence: CDR1 MNHEY, CDR2 SVGAGI. The V gene end was trimmed by 0 bases and the J gene end by 6 bases; junction bases not matched to a gene: 9. The DNA of the CDR3 is TGTGCCAGCAGTTACTCGATGGCGTCCAGGGGGCATGGCTACACCTTC. Translation gives CASSYSMASRGHGYTF.

This sequence joins TRBV6-6 and TRBJ2-1; 9 nucleotides agree with TRBD2. The CDR3 contains 14 residues. V lost 3 bases to trimming and J lost 9 bases; unmatched junction nucleotides: 6. Germline V gene sequence: CDR1 MNHNY, CDR2 SVGAGI (reference sequence). The CDR3 region has the DNA TGTGCCAGCAGTTATTTGTCTAGCGGGATTGAGCAGTTCTTC. It codes for CASSYLSSGIEQFF.

The CDR3 spells CASSSTGQAYYGYTF. CDR3 coding DNA: TGTGCCAGCAGCTCTACGGGACAGGCTTACTATGGCTACACCTTC. The J gene is TRBJ1-2, the V gene TRBV7-9, with 8 bases fitting TRBD1. CDR3 length equals 15 residues. After removal of 4 bases from V and 3 bases from J, the junction contained 7 bases not matched to a gene. In germline, CDR1 is SEHNR, CDR2 FQNEAQ (reference sequence).